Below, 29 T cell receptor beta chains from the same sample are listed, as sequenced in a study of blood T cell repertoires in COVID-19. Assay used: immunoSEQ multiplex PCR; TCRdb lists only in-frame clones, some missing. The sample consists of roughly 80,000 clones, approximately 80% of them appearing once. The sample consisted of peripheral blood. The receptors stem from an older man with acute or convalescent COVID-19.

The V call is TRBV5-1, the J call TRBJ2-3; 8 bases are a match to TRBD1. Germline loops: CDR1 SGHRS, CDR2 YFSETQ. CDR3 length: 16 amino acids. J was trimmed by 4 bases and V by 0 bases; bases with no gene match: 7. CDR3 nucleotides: TGCGCCAGCAGCTTGGGCCAGGGGGCGATTGCAGATACGCAGTATTTT. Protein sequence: CASSLGQGAIADTQYF.

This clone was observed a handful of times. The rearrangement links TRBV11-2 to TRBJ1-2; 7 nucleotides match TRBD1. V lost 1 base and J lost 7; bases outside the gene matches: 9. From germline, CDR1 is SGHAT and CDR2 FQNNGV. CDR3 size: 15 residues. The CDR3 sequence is CASSLGGAGGSGYTF. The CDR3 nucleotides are TGTGCCAGCAGCTTAGGTGGGGCAGGGGGATCTGGCTACACCTTC.

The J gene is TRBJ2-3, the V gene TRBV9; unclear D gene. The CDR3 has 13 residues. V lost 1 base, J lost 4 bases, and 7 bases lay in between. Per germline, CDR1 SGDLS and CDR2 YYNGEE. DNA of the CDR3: TGTGCCAGCAGCGTAAAATTCGCAGATACGCAGTATTTT. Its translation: CASSVKFADTQYF.

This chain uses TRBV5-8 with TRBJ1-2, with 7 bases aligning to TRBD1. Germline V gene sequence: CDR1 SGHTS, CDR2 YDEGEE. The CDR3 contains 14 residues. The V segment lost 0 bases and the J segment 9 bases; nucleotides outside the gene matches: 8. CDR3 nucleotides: TGTGCCAGCAGCTTGGACAGACAGGGAGTACGCTACACCTTC. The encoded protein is CASSLDRQGVRYTF.

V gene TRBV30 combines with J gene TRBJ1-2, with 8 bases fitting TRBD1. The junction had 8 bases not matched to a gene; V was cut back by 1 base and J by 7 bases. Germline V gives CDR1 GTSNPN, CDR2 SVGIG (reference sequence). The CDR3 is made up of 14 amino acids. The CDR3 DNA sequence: TGTGCCTGGAGTGGGACAGGGATTTCGGCTGGCTACACCTTC. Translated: CAWSGTGISAGYTF.

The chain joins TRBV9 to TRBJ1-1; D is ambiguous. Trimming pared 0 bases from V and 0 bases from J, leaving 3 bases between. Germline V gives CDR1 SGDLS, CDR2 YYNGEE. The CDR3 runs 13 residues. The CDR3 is CASSVAMNTEAFF. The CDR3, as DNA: TGTGCCAGCAGCGTAGCTATGAACACTGAAGCTTTCTTT.

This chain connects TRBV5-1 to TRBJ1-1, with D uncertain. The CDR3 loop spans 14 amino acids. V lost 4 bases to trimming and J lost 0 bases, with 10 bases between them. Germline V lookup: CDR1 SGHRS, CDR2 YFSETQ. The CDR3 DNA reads TGCGCCAGCAGCCCCAACAGTATGAACACTGAAGCTTTCTTT. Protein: CASSPNSMNTEAFF. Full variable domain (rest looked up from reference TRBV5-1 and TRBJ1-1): KAGVTQTPRYLIKTRGQQVTLSCSPISGHRSVSWYQQTPGQGLQFLFEYFSETQRNKGNFPGRFSGRQFSNSRSEMNVSTLELGDSALYLCASSPNSMNTEAFFGQGTRLTVV.

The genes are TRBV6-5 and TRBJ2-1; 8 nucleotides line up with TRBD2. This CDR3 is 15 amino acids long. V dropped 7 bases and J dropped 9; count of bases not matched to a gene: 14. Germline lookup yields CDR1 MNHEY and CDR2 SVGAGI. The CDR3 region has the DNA TGTGCCAGCACCCAGGGTACGGGGGGGCTAGGTGAGCAGTTCTTC. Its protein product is CASTQGTGGLGEQFF.

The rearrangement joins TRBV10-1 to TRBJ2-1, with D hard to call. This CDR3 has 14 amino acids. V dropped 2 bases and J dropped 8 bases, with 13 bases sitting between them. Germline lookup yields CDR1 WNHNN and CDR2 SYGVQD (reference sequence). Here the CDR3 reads CASSEGSRGDEQFF. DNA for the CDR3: TGCGCCAGCAGTGAGGGAAGTAGAGGCGATGAGCAGTTCTTC.

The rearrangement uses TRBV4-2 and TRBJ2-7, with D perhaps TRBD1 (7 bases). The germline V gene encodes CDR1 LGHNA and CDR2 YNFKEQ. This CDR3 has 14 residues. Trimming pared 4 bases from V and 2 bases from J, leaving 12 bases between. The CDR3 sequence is CASSPGDSTYEQYF. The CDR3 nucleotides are TGTGCCAGCAGCCCGGGGGACAGTACCTACGAGCAGTACTTC.

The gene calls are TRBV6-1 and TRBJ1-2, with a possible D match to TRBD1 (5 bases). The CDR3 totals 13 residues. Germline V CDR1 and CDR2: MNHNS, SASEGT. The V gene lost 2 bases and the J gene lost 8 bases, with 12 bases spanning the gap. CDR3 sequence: CASSERGLRGYTF. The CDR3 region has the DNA TGTGCCAGCAGTGAAAGGGGCTTAAGGGGCTACACCTTC.

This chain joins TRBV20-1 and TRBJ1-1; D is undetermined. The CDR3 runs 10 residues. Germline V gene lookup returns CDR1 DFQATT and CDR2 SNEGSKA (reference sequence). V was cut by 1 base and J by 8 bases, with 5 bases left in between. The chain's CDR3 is CSARVSEAFF. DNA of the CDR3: TGCAGTGCTAGAGTATCCGAAGCTTTCTTT.

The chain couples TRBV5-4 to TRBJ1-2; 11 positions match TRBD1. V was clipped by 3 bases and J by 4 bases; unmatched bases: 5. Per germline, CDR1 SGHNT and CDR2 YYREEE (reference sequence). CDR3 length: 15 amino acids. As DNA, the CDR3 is TGTGCCAGCAGCTGGACAGGGGGCGCCCCCTATGGCTACACCTTC. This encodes CASSWTGGAPYGYTF. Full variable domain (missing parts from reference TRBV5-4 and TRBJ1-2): ETGVTQSPTHLIKTRGQQVTLRCSSQSGHNTVSWYQQALGQGPQFIFQYYREEENGRGNFPPRFSGLQFPNYSSELNVNALELDDSALYLCASSWTGGAPYGYTFGSGTRLTVV.

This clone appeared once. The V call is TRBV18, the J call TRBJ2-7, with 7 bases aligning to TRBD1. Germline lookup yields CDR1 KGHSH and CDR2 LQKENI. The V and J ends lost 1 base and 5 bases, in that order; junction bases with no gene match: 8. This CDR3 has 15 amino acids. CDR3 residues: CASSPHRGHSDEQYF. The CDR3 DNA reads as TGTGCCAGCTCACCACACAGGGGACACTCGGACGAGCAGTACTTC.

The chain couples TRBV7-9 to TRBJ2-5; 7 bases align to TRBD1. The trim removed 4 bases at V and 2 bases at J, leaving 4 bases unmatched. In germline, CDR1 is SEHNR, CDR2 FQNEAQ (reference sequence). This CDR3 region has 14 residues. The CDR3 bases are TGTGCCAGCAGCTCAGGACAGGCACAAGAGACCCAGTACTTC. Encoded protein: CASSSGQAQETQYF.

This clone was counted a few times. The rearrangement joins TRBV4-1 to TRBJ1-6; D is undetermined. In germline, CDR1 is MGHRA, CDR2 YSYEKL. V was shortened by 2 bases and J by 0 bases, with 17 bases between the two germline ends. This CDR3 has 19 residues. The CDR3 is CASSQYQNIRSSYNSPLHF. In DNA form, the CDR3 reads TGCGCCAGCAGCCAATACCAGAATATACGAAGCTCCTATAATTCACCCCTCCACTTT.

In DNA, the CDR3 is TGTGCCAGCAGCTACTGGGGGACAGAAAACATTCAGTACTTC. Translation gives CASSYWGTENIQYF. The V gene is TRBV5-4, the J gene TRBJ2-4; 7 nucleotides match TRBD1. The germline gives CDR1 SGHNT, CDR2 YYREEE (reference sequence). The CDR3 covers 14 residues. V lost 3 bases, J lost 5 bases, and 5 bases stayed unmatched.

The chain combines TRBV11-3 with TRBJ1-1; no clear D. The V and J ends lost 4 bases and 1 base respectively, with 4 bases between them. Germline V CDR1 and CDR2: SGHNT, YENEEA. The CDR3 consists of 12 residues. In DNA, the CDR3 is TGTGCCAGCAGCTCAGGGAACACTGAAGCTTTCTTT. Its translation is CASSSGNTEAFF.

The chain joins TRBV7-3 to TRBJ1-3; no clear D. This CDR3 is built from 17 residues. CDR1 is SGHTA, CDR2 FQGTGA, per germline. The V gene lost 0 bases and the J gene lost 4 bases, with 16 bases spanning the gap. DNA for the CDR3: TGTGCCAGCAGCTTAACGTTGTCGGGTGTTTCGGGAAACACCATATATTTT. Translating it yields CASSLTLSGVSGNTIYF.

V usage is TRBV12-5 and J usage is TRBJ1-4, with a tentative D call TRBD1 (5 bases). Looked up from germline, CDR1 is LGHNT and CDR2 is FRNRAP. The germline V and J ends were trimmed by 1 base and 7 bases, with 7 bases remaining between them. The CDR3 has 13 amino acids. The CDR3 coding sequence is TGTGCTAGTGGTTTGGGACAGACTGAAAAACTGTTTTTT. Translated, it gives CASGLGQTEKLFF. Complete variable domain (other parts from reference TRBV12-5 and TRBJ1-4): DARVTQTPRHKVTEMGQEVTMRCQPILGHNTVFWYRQTMMQGLELLAYFRNRAPLDDSGMPKDRFSAEMPDATLATLKIQPSEPRDSAVYFCASGLGQTEKLFFGSGTQLSVL.

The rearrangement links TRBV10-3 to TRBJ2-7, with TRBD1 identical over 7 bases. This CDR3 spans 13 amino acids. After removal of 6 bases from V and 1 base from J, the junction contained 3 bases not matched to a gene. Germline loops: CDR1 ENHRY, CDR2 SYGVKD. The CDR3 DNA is TGTGCCATCAGGCCGGGACAGTCCTACGAGCAGTACTTC. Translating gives CAIRPGQSYEQYF.

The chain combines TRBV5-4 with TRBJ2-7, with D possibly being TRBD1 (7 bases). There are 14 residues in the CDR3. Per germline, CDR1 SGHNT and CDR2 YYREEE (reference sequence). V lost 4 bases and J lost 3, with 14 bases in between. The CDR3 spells CASSRGTELYEQYF. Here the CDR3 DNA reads TGTGCCAGCAGCCGCGGGACAGAGCTCTACGAGCAGTACTTC.

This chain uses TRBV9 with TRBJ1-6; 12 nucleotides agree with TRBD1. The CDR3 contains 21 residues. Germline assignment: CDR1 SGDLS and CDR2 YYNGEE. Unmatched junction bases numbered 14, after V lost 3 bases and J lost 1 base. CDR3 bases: TGTGCCAGCAGCGGGGGAGACCCGGGACAGGGGGCATGGTCCTATAATTCACCCCTCCACTTT. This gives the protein CASSGGDPGQGAWSYNSPLHF.

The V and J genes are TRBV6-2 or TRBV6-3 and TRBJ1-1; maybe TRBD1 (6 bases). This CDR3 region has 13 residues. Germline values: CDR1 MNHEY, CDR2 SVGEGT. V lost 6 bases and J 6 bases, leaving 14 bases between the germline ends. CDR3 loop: CASSDRKLAEAFF. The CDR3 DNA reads TGTGCCAGCAGCGACAGGAAACTGGCTGAAGCTTTCTTT.

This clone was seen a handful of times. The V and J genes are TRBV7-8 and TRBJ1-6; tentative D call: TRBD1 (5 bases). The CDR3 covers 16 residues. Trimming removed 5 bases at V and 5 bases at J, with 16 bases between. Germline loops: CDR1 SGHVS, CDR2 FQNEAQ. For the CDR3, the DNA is TGTGCCAGCAGCGGGGGGGGAAGAGTTAATAATTCACCCCTCCACTTT. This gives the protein CASSGGGRVNNSPLHF.

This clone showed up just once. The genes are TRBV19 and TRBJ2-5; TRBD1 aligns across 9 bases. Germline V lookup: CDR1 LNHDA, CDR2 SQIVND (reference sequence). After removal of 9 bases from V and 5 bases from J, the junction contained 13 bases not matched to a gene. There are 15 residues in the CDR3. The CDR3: CASGIGQGISETQYF. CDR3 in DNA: TGTGCCAGCGGGATCGGACAGGGGATATCGGAGACCCAGTACTTC.

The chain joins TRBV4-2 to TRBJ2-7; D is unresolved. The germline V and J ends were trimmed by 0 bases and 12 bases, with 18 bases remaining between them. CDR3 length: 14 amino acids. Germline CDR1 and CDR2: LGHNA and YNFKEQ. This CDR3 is CASSQEIFGDTRYF. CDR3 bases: TGTGCCAGCAGCCAAGAAATATTCGGTGACACAAGGTACTTC.

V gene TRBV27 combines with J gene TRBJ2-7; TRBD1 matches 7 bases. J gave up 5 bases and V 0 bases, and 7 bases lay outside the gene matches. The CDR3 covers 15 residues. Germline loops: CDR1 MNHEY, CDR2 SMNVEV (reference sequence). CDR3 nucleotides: TGTGCCAGCAGTTTATCTTACAGGGGAAGAAACGAGCAGTACTTC. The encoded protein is CASSLSYRGRNEQYF.

This CDR3 reads CASSSYSNSGNTIYF. In nucleotides, the CDR3 is TGTGCCAGCAGCTCATACAGTAACTCTGGAAACACCATATATTTT. The J gene is TRBJ1-3, the V gene TRBV14; D gene uncertain. Germline assignment: CDR1 SGHDN and CDR2 FVKESK. Trimming left V 5 bases short and J 0 bases short, with 11 bases between. The CDR3 spans 15 residues.